Listed here are 28 T cell receptor beta chains from one sample, sequenced in a study of blood T cell repertoires in COVID-19. The method was immunoSEQ multiplex PCR; TCRdb's version includes in-frame clones alone and lacks a portion of them. Of under 200,000 clones in the sample, roughly 83% were seen once. Input material: peripheral blood. The receptor set was obtained from a human donor in a cohort sampled during active COVID-19.

The CDR3 bases are TGTGCCAGCAGTTACTCGGGGAGCTTGAGGGCCAACGTCCTGACTTTC. Encoded protein: CASSYSGSLRANVLTF. The rearrangement uses TRBV6-2 or TRBV6-3 and TRBJ2-6, with D perhaps matching TRBD2 (5 bases). The CDR3 is made up of 16 amino acids. V was cut by 0 bases and J by 5 bases, with 11 bases left in between. CDR1 and CDR2 (germline): MNHEY, SVGEGT.

In its sample, this clone was seen a few times. The chain carries TRBV28 and TRBJ1-1; TRBD1 aligns across 7 bases. The CDR3 totals 13 residues. Germline V gives CDR1 MDHEN, CDR2 SYDVKM. V gave up 6 bases and J gave up 6 bases; unmatched junction bases: 7. The CDR3 region is CASRPTGVAEAFF. The CDR3 DNA is TGTGCCAGCAGACCAACAGGGGTCGCTGAAGCTTTCTTT.

This chain uses TRBV7-2 with TRBJ1-2; 9 bases match TRBD1. There are 15 residues in the CDR3. The V segment lost 1 base and the J segment 4 bases; nucleotides outside the gene matches: 4. CDR1 SGHTA and CDR2 FQGNSA come from the germline V gene. CDR3 region: CASSLGDRVGYGYTF. CDR3 sequence (DNA): TGTGCCAGCAGCTTAGGGGACAGGGTGGGCTATGGCTACACCTTC.

The V gene is TRBV9, the J gene TRBJ2-5; 16 bases agree with TRBD2. CDR1 and CDR2 from the germline V gene are SGDLS and YYNGEE. The CDR3 has 16 residues. V was pared by 3 bases and J by 4 bases, with 3 bases of the junction left unmatched. The CDR3 loop is CASSAGTSGRGETQYF. The CDR3 DNA reads as TGTGCCAGCAGCGCGGGGACTAGCGGGAGGGGAGAGACCCAGTACTTC.

The rearrangement links TRBV6-5 to TRBJ2-1; possibly TRBD1 for D (5 bases). The germline V gene encodes CDR1 MNHEY and CDR2 SVGAGI. V lost 5 bases and J 4 bases, leaving 12 bases between the germline ends. This CDR3 region has 14 residues. The CDR3 here is CASSPQGGYNEQFF. The CDR3 DNA reads as TGTGCCAGCAGTCCTCAGGGTGGGTACAATGAGCAGTTCTTC.

This clone was detected a few times. The J gene is TRBJ1-2, the V gene TRBV5-6; D is perhaps TRBD1 (5 bases). CDR1 is SGHDT and CDR2 is YYEEEE in the germline V gene. The V end was cut by 0 bases, the J end by 5 bases, with 8 bases between. CDR3 size: 13 residues. This chain's CDR3 is CASSLGQPYGYTF. In DNA, the CDR3 is TGTGCCAGCAGCTTGGGACAGCCGTATGGCTACACCTTC.

The table lists this clone with a count of one. This chain connects TRBV19 to TRBJ2-7; no clear D gene. This CDR3 is built from 12 residues. Germline lookup yields CDR1 LNHDA and CDR2 SQIVND (reference sequence). Trimming removed 2 bases from V and 5 bases from J, with 7 bases in between. CDR3 in DNA: TGTGCCAGTAGTATAATTCAAAACGAGCAGTACTTC. Its protein product is CASSIIQNEQYF. Looking up the rest from reference TRBV19 and TRBJ2-7 gives the full variable domain: DGGITQSPKYLFRKEGQNVTLSCEQNLNHDAMYWYRQDPGQGLRLIYYSQIVNDFQKGDIAEGYSVSREKKESFPLTVTSAQKNPTAFYLCASSIIQNEQYFGPGTRLTVT.

The chain has TRBV5-1 and TRBJ2-7, with 9 bases lining up with TRBD2. The CDR3 consists of 15 residues. Germline assignment: CDR1 SGHRS and CDR2 YFSETQ. V lost 5 bases, J lost 5 bases, and 11 bases stayed unmatched. CDR3 loop: CASSPPGLARNEQYF. The CDR3 coding sequence is TGCGCCAGCAGTCCACCGGGACTAGCCCGCAACGAGCAGTACTTC.

The chain joins TRBV6-5 to TRBJ1-2; TRBD1 matches 9 bases. J lost 1 base, V lost 4 bases, and 4 bases had no gene match. The CDR3 contains 15 residues. Germline V gene lookup returns CDR1 MNHEY and CDR2 SVGAGI. The CDR3, as DNA: TGTGCCAGCAGTTGGGGACAGGGAAGTAACTATGGCTACACCTTC. This encodes CASSWGQGSNYGYTF.

This chain joins TRBV19 and TRBJ1-6, with D possibly TRBD1 on 6 matching bases. Between the trimmed V and J ends, which lost 4 bases and 1 base, there was a span of 8 bases. This CDR3 region has 15 residues. Germline loops: CDR1 LNHDA, CDR2 SQIVND (reference sequence). The CDR3 DNA reads TGTGCCAGTAGTACGACAGGTTCCTATAATTCACCCCTCCACTTT. It encodes CASSTTGSYNSPLHF.

The V and J genes are TRBV24-1 and TRBJ2-1; maybe TRBD1 (6 bases). V lost 3 bases and J 4 bases, leaving 15 bases between the germline ends. The CDR3 sequence is 16 residues long. Germline loops: CDR1 KGHDR, CDR2 SFDVKD. The CDR3 nucleotides read TGTGCCACCAGTGATGTAGCAGGGGCCCCTTACAATGAGCAGTTCTTC. As protein: CATSDVAGAPYNEQFF.

The V and J genes are TRBV6-1 and TRBJ1-6; 10 bases map to TRBD1. V shed 2 bases and J 9 bases; nucleotides not matched to a gene: 7. The CDR3 length is 16 residues. In germline, CDR1 is MNHNS, CDR2 SASEGT. CDR3 amino acids: CASSEPGQGNLSPLHF. CDR3 DNA sequence: TGTGCCAGCAGTGAACCGGGACAGGGGAATCTTTCACCCCTCCACTTT.

This clone was recorded once. V and J are TRBV2 and TRBJ2-1; TRBD2 agrees at 9 bases. The CDR3 sequence is 17 residues long. The germline gives CDR1 SNHLY, CDR2 FYNNEI. The ends lost 3 bases at V and 7 bases at J; junction bases unmatched: 13. The CDR3 region has the DNA TGTGCCAGCAGTGATGATAGGCGGGGGGGCCGGGGGAATGAGCAGTTCTTC. Protein product: CASSDDRRGGRGNEQFF.

The CDR3 sequence is CASSLRVWRGGYQETQYF. CDR3 DNA: TGTGCCAGCAGTTTAAGGGTCTGGCGGGGGGGGTACCAAGAGACCCAGTACTTC. This chain joins TRBV27 and TRBJ2-5; 9 bases are a match to TRBD2. Looked up from germline, CDR1 is MNHEY and CDR2 is SMNVEV (reference sequence). V was clipped by 2 bases and J by 0 bases; unmatched bases: 10. The CDR3 has 18 residues.

V gene TRBV5-1 combines with J gene TRBJ2-7; 9 bases line up with TRBD1. Losses at the gene ends were 4 bases for V and 0 bases for J; bases not matched to a gene: 8. This CDR3 is built from 16 residues. From germline, CDR1 is SGHRS and CDR2 YFSETQ. This CDR3 is CASSLTGGVSSYEQYF. In nucleotides, the CDR3 is TGCGCCAGCAGCCTCACAGGGGGCGTGAGCTCCTACGAGCAGTACTTC.

V gene TRBV27 combines with J gene TRBJ2-7, with TRBD1 identical over 7 bases. From germline, CDR1 is MNHEY and CDR2 SMNVEV (reference sequence). The CDR3 consists of 16 residues. The ends lost 6 bases at V and 0 bases at J; junction bases unmatched: 11. CDR3: CASSPRPDRSSYEQYF. The CDR3 region has the DNA TGTGCCAGCAGCCCCCGGCCGGACAGGAGCTCCTACGAGCAGTACTTC.

This clone has just one count. This sequence joins TRBV5-8 and TRBJ2-5; 10 bases map to TRBD1. Unmatched junction bases numbered 5, after V lost 4 bases and J lost 2 bases. This CDR3 region has 15 residues. Per the germline V gene, CDR1 is SGHTS and CDR2 is YDEGEE. CDR3 sequence reads: CASSTGQGGQETQYF. CDR3 nucleotides: TGTGCCAGCAGCACCGGACAGGGGGGTCAAGAGACCCAGTACTTC.

The V and J genes are TRBV9 and TRBJ1-1, with D maybe TRBD1 (6 bases). V was pared by 4 bases and J by 0 bases, with 13 bases between. Germline CDR1 SGDLS, CDR2 YYNGEE. CDR3 size: 15 residues. DNA for the CDR3: TGTGCCAGCAGCCCAGGGGAGGGTTTGAACACTGAAGCTTTCTTT. Encoded protein: CASSPGEGLNTEAFF.

The chain employs TRBV5-6 and TRBJ2-7; D not resolved. The V end lost 1 base, the J end lost 0 bases, and 8 bases lay between the germline ends. This CDR3 has 14 residues. Per the germline V gene, CDR1 is SGHDT and CDR2 is YYEEEE. In DNA form, the CDR3 reads TGTGCCAGCAGCTTGTTCGGTCCCTCCTACGAGCAGTACTTC. This sequence encodes CASSLFGPSYEQYF.

J is TRBJ2-3 and V is TRBV11-2, with 12 bases lining up with TRBD2. Germline trimming cut 5 bases from V and 3 bases from J; bases unmatched to any gene: 6. Germline assignment: CDR1 SGHAT and CDR2 FQNNGV. This CDR3 spans 16 amino acids. The CDR3 here is CASSRLAGGGTDTQYF. CDR3 DNA: TGTGCCAGCAGCCGTCTAGCGGGGGGGGGAACAGATACGCAGTATTTT. Variable domain in full (rest from reference TRBV11-2 and TRBJ2-3): EAGVAQSPRYKIIEKRQSVAFWCNPISGHATLYWYQQILGQGPKLLIQFQNNGVVDDSQLPKDRFSAERLKGVDSTLKIQPAKLEDSAVYLCASSRLAGGGTDTQYFGPGTRLTVL.

V and J are TRBV2 and TRBJ2-3; 9 bases are shared with TRBD1. CDR1 and CDR2 from the germline V gene are SNHLY and FYNNEI. The CDR3 is 14 residues long. V was clipped by 3 bases and J by 5 bases; unmatched bases: 3. The DNA for the CDR3 is TGTGCCAGCAGTGACCGGACAGGGGTAGATACGCAGTATTTT. It is translated as CASSDRTGVDTQYF.

The J gene is TRBJ2-3, the V gene TRBV19; the D gene is possibly TRBD2 (7 bases). V lost 4 bases, J lost 6 bases, and 20 bases lay in between. The CDR3 contains 16 residues. Germline V gene data show CDR1 as LNHDA and CDR2 as SQIVND (reference sequence). CDR3 nucleotide sequence: TGTGCCAGTAGTACCCGTCCTGGAGGGGGGGTGGATACGCAGTATTTT. Amino acids: CASSTRPGGGVDTQYF.

The V and J genes are TRBV27 and TRBJ2-7, with 12 bases identical to TRBD1. The junction had 8 bases not matched to a gene; V was cut back by 1 base and J by 7 bases. The germline CDR1 and CDR2 sequences are MNHEY and SMNVEV (reference sequence). The CDR3 contains 16 residues. CDR3 amino acids: CASSLFGTGGSNEQYF. The CDR3 DNA reads TGTGCCAGCAGTTTATTTGGGACAGGGGGCTCTAATGAGCAGTACTTC.

The chain carries TRBV10-3 and TRBJ1-4, with 7 nucleotides matching TRBD1. The CDR3 extends over 17 amino acids. J lost 8 bases, V lost 6 bases, and 18 bases had no gene match. Germline CDR1 is ENHRY and CDR2 is SYGVKD. The CDR3 reads CAISEGPGQFLGEKLFF. For the CDR3, the DNA is TGTGCCATCAGCGAGGGTCCGGGACAGTTTCTGGGAGAAAAACTGTTTTTT.

V is TRBV6-5 and J is TRBJ2-5; D unclear. The CDR3 contains 15 residues. The ends were cut back, 2 bases at V and 4 bases at J, with 14 bases in the middle. Germline CDR1 MNHEY, CDR2 SVGAGI. CDR3 coding DNA: TGTGCCAGCAGTTACCCCACGGGTCGGCCAGAGACCCAGTACTTC. Protein sequence: CASSYPTGRPETQYF.

A single count supports this clone. This CDR3 is also generated by other DNA sequences in the sample. The V and J genes are TRBV6-5 and TRBJ1-2; the match to TRBD1 covers 9 bases. Germline CDR1 and CDR2: MNHEY and SVGAGI. The CDR3 runs 14 residues. Trimming cost V 6 bases and J 2 bases; bases outside gene matches: 4. The chain's CDR3 is CASRPGTGNYGYTF. CDR3 DNA: TGTGCCAGCAGACCCGGGACAGGGAACTATGGCTACACCTTC.

The genes are TRBV10-3 and TRBJ1-2, with a tentative D call TRBD1 (5 bases). Germline V gene lookup returns CDR1 ENHRY and CDR2 SYGVKD. The length of the CDR3 is 13 residues. Deletions cut 3 bases from V and 4 bases from J, with 9 bases between. CDR3 bases: TGTGCCATCAGTGATCAGGGTTCCTATGGCTACACCTTC. It is translated as CAISDQGSYGYTF.

The genes are TRBV5-1 and TRBJ2-7, with a weak D call TRBD1 (5 bases). V was pared by 0 bases and J by 7 bases, with 8 bases between. Germline V gene sequence: CDR1 SGHRS, CDR2 YFSETQ. There are 12 residues in the CDR3. CDR3 sequence reads: CASSLEGREQYF. CDR3 nucleotides: TGCGCCAGCAGCTTGGAGGGGCGGGAGCAGTACTTC. Filled out from reference TRBV5-1 and TRBJ2-7, the complete variable domain reads KAGVTQTPRYLIKTRGQQVTLSCSPISGHRSVSWYQQTPGQGLQFLFEYFSETQRNKGNFPGRFSGRQFSNSRSEMNVSTLELGDSALYLCASSLEGREQYFGPGTRLTVT.